This entry lists 10 T cell receptor beta chains sequenced from one sample in a study of spatial heterogeneity in lung cancer. Indicated time point: blood at routine non-recurrence follow-up after resection. Each CDR3 protein gets one entry after TCRdb re-called the 5' RACE reads with MiXCR. The sample shows approximately 30,000 distinct CDR3 sequences, around 9.3% of them seen only once. The material was PBMCs, obtained at follow-up. These TCRs come from a female donor with early-stage non-small cell lung cancer.

This clonotype was counted many times. The J gene is TRBJ1-2, the V gene TRBV11-2; 9 bases are a match to TRBD1. Per the germline V gene, CDR1 is SGHAT and CDR2 is FQNNGV. The CDR3 has 16 residues. J was trimmed by 0 bases and V by 4 bases; bases with no gene match: 6. In DNA, the CDR3 is TGTGCCAGCAGCTGGGACAGGGAGGGCCCTAACTATGGCTACACCTTC. Translation: CASSWDREGPNYGYTF.

In this sample, this clonotype turned up many times. V gene TRBV7-2 combines with J gene TRBJ2-3, with 11 bases aligning to TRBD2. This CDR3 contains 19 residues. Germline lookup yields CDR1 SGHTA and CDR2 FQGNSA. Trimming at V came to 0 bases and at J to 0 bases, leaving 8 bases not matched to a gene. CDR3 coding DNA: TGTGCCAGCAGCTTAGCGCTAGCGGGGGGAACCAAAAGCACAGATACGCAGTATTTT. Translation: CASSLALAGGTKSTDTQYF.

This clonotype appeared many times. The rearrangement links TRBV7-6 to TRBJ1-2, with a possible D match to TRBD1 (6 bases). Trimming stripped 5 bases from V and 2 bases from J, with 15 bases between. From germline, CDR1 is SGHVS and CDR2 FNYEAQ. The CDR3 is 15 amino acids. CDR3 sequence: CASSPVGGLNYGYTF. CDR3 DNA sequence: TGTGCCAGCAGCCCCGTCGGGGGCCTAAACTATGGCTACACCTTC. Complete variable domain (other parts from reference TRBV7-6 and TRBJ1-2): GAGVSQSPRYKVTKRGQDVALRCDPISGHVSLYWYRQALGQGPEFLTYFNYEAQQDKSGLPNDRFSAERPEGSISTLTIQRTEQRDSAMYRCASSPVGGLNYGYTFGSGTRLTVV.

This clonotype occurred a few times. The DNA of the CDR3 is TGTGCCAGCAGCCTGACCGGCGAGGAGCAGTACTTC. Its translation: CASSLTGEEQYF. The rearrangement joins TRBV5-5 to TRBJ2-7; D is undetermined. Between the trimmed V and J ends, which lost 4 bases and 7 bases, there was a span of 12 bases. The CDR3 covers 12 residues. Germline loops: CDR1 SGHKS, CDR2 YYEKEE (reference sequence).

This rearrangement joins TRBV5-1 to TRBJ2-1, with 8 positions matching TRBD2. V lost 4 bases and J lost 2; bases outside the gene matches: 14. Germline CDR1 reads SGHRS; CDR2 reads YFSETQ. The CDR3 runs 18 residues. As DNA, the CDR3 is TGCGCCAGCAGCCCCCGCCCGGGGGGGCAGTTACCCTACAATGAGCAGTTCTTC. It yields the protein CASSPRPGGQLPYNEQFF.

This clonotype was observed at least ten times. The chain joins TRBV2 to TRBJ2-4; possibly TRBD1 for D (5 bases). The CDR3 is 16 residues long. V lost 0 bases and J lost 0, with 9 bases in between. The V gene's germline CDR1 is SNHLY and CDR2 FYNNEI. As DNA, the CDR3 is TGTGCCAGCAGTGAAGCGCAGACAGTAGCCAAAAACATTCAGTACTTC. Protein sequence: CASSEAQTVAKNIQYF.

V is TRBV4-2 and J is TRBJ2-2, with D perhaps TRBD2 (6 bases). V shed 0 bases and J shed 2 bases, with 13 bases lying between them. CDR3 length: 17 amino acids. Germline CDR1 is LGHNA and CDR2 is YNFKEQ. CDR3 amino acids: CASSQEWHSGNTGELFF. In nucleotides, the CDR3 is TGTGCCAGCAGCCAAGAGTGGCATAGCGGAAACACCGGGGAGCTGTTTTTT.

In this sample, this clonotype turned up a few times. This chain links TRBV2 with TRBJ2-4; maybe TRBD1 (5 bases). Trimming stripped 6 bases from V and 0 bases from J, with 18 bases between. Germline assignment: CDR1 SNHLY and CDR2 FYNNEI. This CDR3 is 17 amino acids long. This CDR3 reads CASSLTSGLVAKNIQYF. In nucleotides, the CDR3 is TGTGCCAGCAGCCTGACGTCAGGGCTAGTAGCCAAAAACATTCAGTACTTC.

This clonotype appeared a few times. The chain joins TRBV29-1 to TRBJ2-3; D is unresolved. V lost 6 bases to trimming and J lost 4 bases, with 14 bases between them. The V gene's germline CDR1 is SQVTM and CDR2 ANQGSEA. The CDR3 sequence is 13 residues long. The CDR3 here is CSVTEVVSDTQYF. The DNA for the CDR3 is TGCAGCGTGACCGAGGTGGTATCAGATACGCAGTATTTT.

This clonotype showed up many times. The rearrangement uses TRBV4-3 and TRBJ2-1; D is unclear. V lost 0 bases and J 0 bases, leaving 9 bases between the germline ends. The germline CDR1 and CDR2 sequences are LGHNA and YSLEER. The CDR3 has 16 amino acids. CDR3 DNA: TGCGCCAGCAGCCAAGACTACCGGTCCTCCTACAATGAGCAGTTCTTC. This codes for CASSQDYRSSYNEQFF.